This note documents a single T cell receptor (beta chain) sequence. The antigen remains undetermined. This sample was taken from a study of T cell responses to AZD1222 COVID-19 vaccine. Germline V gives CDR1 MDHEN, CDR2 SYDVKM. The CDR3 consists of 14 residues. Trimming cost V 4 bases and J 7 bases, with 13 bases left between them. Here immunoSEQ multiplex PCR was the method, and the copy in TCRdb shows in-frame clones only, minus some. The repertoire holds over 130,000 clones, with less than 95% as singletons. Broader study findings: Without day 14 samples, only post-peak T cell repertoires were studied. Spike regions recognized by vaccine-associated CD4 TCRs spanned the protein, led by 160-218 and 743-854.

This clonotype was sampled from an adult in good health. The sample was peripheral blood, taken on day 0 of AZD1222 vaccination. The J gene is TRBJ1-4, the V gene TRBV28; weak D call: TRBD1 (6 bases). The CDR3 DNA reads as TGTGCCAGCAGTTCAGGGGATCTAGGTGAAAAACTGTTTTTT. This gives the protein CASSSGDLGEKLFF.